Below, 22 T cell receptor beta chains from the same sample are listed, as sequenced in a study of cytomegalovirus exposure and HLA in healthy donors. PCR used 60 Vbeta primers and 13 Jbeta primers. Repertoires were generated with immunoSEQ multiplex PCR, while TCRdb's copy carries only in-frame clones and drops some. The sample carries approximately 110,000 clones, approximately 15% recorded once. Material: PBMCs. These receptors all stem from a woman aged 18-35 years in good health and CMV-seronegative.

The sample holds a few counts of this clone. This chain links TRBV6-5 with TRBJ1-1; TRBD1 matches at 8 bases. The germline CDR1 and CDR2 sequences are MNHEY and SVGAGI. The trim removed 10 bases at V and 12 bases at J, leaving 10 bases unmatched. The CDR3 loop spans 11 amino acids. The CDR3: CATHSGTGPFF. Here the CDR3 DNA reads TGTGCCACGCACTCCGGGACAGGTCCTTTCTTT.

The chain couples TRBV27 to TRBJ2-7; 9 bases agree with TRBD1. In germline, CDR1 is MNHEY, CDR2 SMNVEV (reference sequence). V gave up 8 bases and J gave up 5 bases; unmatched junction bases: 16. This CDR3 is built from 16 residues. CDR3 nucleotides: TGTGCCAGCGGATCACTTACAGGGGGCGCGTTGAACGAGCAGTACTTC. It translates to CASGSLTGGALNEQYF.

This clone has more than one count but fewer than ten. The chain combines TRBV29-1 with TRBJ2-2, with D perhaps TRBD2 (6 bases). V dropped 3 bases and J dropped 6 bases, with 11 bases sitting between them. The CDR3 runs 13 residues. The germline V gene encodes CDR1 SQVTM and CDR2 ANQGSEA. The CDR3 DNA follows: TGCAGCGTTGATGGAGGGTTGGCCGGGGAGCTGTTTTTT. Amino acid sequence: CSVDGGLAGELFF.

This clone was counted a few times. The chain has TRBV28 and TRBJ2-5; 8 nucleotides line up with TRBD1. V shed 5 bases and J 1 base; nucleotides not matched to a gene: 3. There are 14 residues in the CDR3. In germline, CDR1 is MDHEN, CDR2 SYDVKM. For the CDR3, the DNA is TGTGCCAGCAGTCAACAGGGGGGCCAAGAGACCCAGTACTTC. Its translation: CASSQQGGQETQYF.

As regards this clone: One junction end disagrees with the germline gene, perhaps due to a read error. This chain connects TRBV7-2 to TRBJ2-5; 12 bases are shared with TRBD2. This CDR3 spans 16 amino acids. Germline V gene data show CDR1 as SGHTA and CDR2 as FQGNSA. This CDR3 is CASSPSLAGGQGTQYF. The CDR3 bases are TGTGCCAGCAGCCCTTCCCTAGCGGGGGGGCAAGGGACCCAGTACTTC.

This clone was counted a few times. At the DNA level, this CDR3 is encoded by other sequences in the same sample as well. CDR3 residues: CSVDRGGTGELFF. CDR3 nucleotides: TGCAGCGTTGATAGGGGTGGCACCGGGGAGCTGTTTTTT. The V gene is TRBV29-1, the J gene TRBJ2-2; D is perhaps TRBD1 (5 bases). Trimming cost V 3 bases and J 4 bases, with 9 bases left between them. The CDR3 runs to 13 residues. Germline V gives CDR1 SQVTM, CDR2 ANQGSEA.

The CDR3: CASSLASGAVVQFF. CDR3 nucleotide sequence: TGTGCCAGCAGTTTGGCTAGCGGGGCCGTGGTGCAGTTCTTC. The genes are TRBV27 and TRBJ2-1, with TRBD2 identical over 9 bases. Per the germline V gene, CDR1 is MNHEY and CDR2 is SMNVEV (reference sequence). The trim removed 3 bases at V and 12 bases at J, leaving 9 bases unmatched. The CDR3 sequence is 14 residues long.

This clone has only a few counts. V is TRBV29-1 and J is TRBJ2-1; 10 bases are a match to TRBD1. J was trimmed by 7 bases and V by 6 bases; bases with no gene match: 9. The CDR3 sequence is 14 residues long. CDR1 SQVTM and CDR2 ANQGSEA come from the germline V gene. The CDR3 nucleotides are TGCAGCGTAATGAGGGGGACAGGGGAGAATGAGCAGTTCTTC. Amino acid sequence: CSVMRGTGENEQFF.

V and J are TRBV7-8 and TRBJ2-5; D unresolved. V was trimmed by 5 bases and J by 3 bases, leaving 13 bases between them. This CDR3 spans 14 amino acids. Per germline, CDR1 SGHVS and CDR2 FQNEAQ. CDR3 sequence: CASSVLADKETQYF. Here the CDR3 DNA reads TGTGCCAGCAGCGTCCTCGCAGACAAAGAGACCCAGTACTTC. Filled out from reference TRBV7-8 and TRBJ2-5, the complete variable domain reads GAGVSQSPRYKVAKRGQDVALRCDPISGHVSLFWYQQALGQGPEFLTYFQNEAQLDKSGLPSDRFFAERPEGSVSTLKIQRTQQEDSAVYLCASSVLADKETQYFGPGTRLLVL.

This sequence joins TRBV6-5 and TRBJ1-1; perhaps TRBD1 as D (6 bases). Germline V CDR1 and CDR2: MNHEY, SVGAGI. The V end was cut by 6 bases, the J end by 1 base, with 9 bases between. The CDR3 loop spans 13 amino acids. The chain's CDR3 is CASRRTENTEAFF. The CDR3 DNA sequence: TGTGCCAGCAGGCGGACAGAGAACACTGAAGCTTTCTTT.

The chain links TRBV4-1 to TRBJ2-7; TRBD1 matches 9 bases. V lost 3 bases, J lost 3 bases, and 3 bases stayed unmatched. The CDR3 sequence is 14 residues long. Germline assignment: CDR1 MGHRA and CDR2 YSYEKL. In DNA, the CDR3 is TGCGCCAGCAGCCATCCGGGACAGGGCTACGAGCAGTACTTC. Translated, it gives CASSHPGQGYEQYF.

This clone showed up just once. V gene TRBV6-1 combines with J gene TRBJ2-1; 9 bases are shared with TRBD1. Losses at the gene ends were 2 bases for V and 6 bases for J; bases not matched to a gene: 5. Germline CDR1 is MNHNS and CDR2 is SASEGT. This CDR3 comprises 15 residues. The CDR3 here is CASSESWTGANEQFF. The DNA of the CDR3 is TGTGCCAGCAGTGAATCGTGGACAGGGGCCAATGAGCAGTTCTTC.

The chain couples TRBV7-8 to TRBJ1-2; D call uncertain. Germline lookup yields CDR1 SGHVS and CDR2 FQNEAQ. This CDR3 comprises 15 residues. V shed 0 bases and J shed 1 base, with 9 bases lying between them. The CDR3, as DNA: TGTGCCAGCAGCTTAGCTGTCCAGATTAACTATGGCTACACCTTC. Its translation: CASSLAVQINYGYTF.

The chain has TRBV28 and TRBJ1-5, with D perhaps TRBD1 (5 bases). Germline lookup yields CDR1 MDHEN and CDR2 SYDVKM. CDR3 length: 12 amino acids. Trimming pared 6 bases from V and 6 bases from J, leaving 9 bases between. In DNA, the CDR3 is TGTGCCAGCAGACTCCAGGGTCAGCCCCAGCATTTT. Its translation: CASRLQGQPQHF. Filled out from reference TRBV28 and TRBJ1-5, the complete variable domain reads DVKVTQSSRYLVKRTGEKVFLECVQDMDHENMFWYRQDPGLGLRLIYFSYDVKMKEKGDIPEGYSVSREKKERFSLILESASTNQTSMYLCASRLQGQPQHFGDGTRLSIL.

The chain couples TRBV10-3 to TRBJ2-2; D is perhaps TRBD2 (6 bases). This CDR3 contains 16 residues. Germline loops: CDR1 ENHRY, CDR2 SYGVKD. Deletions cut 2 bases from V and 0 bases from J, with 10 bases between. This chain's CDR3 is CAISEQGGANTGELFF. The CDR3 DNA sequence: TGTGCCATCAGTGAGCAAGGAGGGGCGAACACCGGGGAGCTGTTTTTT.

A few counts support this clone. This chain joins TRBV5-4 and TRBJ2-3; possible D gene TRBD2, 6 bases. Germline lookup yields CDR1 SGHNT and CDR2 YYREEE (reference sequence). Deletions cut 0 bases from V and 0 bases from J, with 8 bases between. CDR3 size: 15 residues. DNA of the CDR3: TGTGCCAGCAGCTTGGGCGGGGCTAGCACAGATACGCAGTATTTT. It encodes CASSLGGASTDTQYF.

V gene TRBV5-1 combines with J gene TRBJ2-7; tentatively, D is TRBD1 (6 bases). The germline V and J ends were trimmed by 6 bases and 0 bases, with 13 bases remaining between them. Germline V gene data show CDR1 as SGHRS and CDR2 as YFSETQ. The CDR3 runs to 14 residues. The CDR3 protein is CASTPGESSYEQYF. The CDR3 bases are TGCGCCAGCACCCCAGGGGAAAGCTCCTACGAGCAGTACTTC.

This rearrangement joins TRBV6-5 to TRBJ1-6, with 8 bases matching TRBD1. The germline gives CDR1 MNHEY, CDR2 SVGAGI. With V trimmed by 5 bases and J by 11 bases, 2 bases remained unmatched. The CDR3 runs 12 residues. In nucleotides, the CDR3 is TGTGCCAGCAGTCAGGGGGCCGCACCCCTCCACTTT. Translated: CASSQGAAPLHF.

The chain joins TRBV28 to TRBJ2-1; a possible D gene is TRBD1 (6 bases). Deletions cut 1 base from V and 5 bases from J, with 15 bases between. The CDR3 runs 16 residues. CDR1 is MDHEN, CDR2 SYDVKM, per germline. The DNA of the CDR3 is TGTGCCAGCAGTTTATATGCAGGGGAACCGGACAATGAGCAGTTCTTC. As protein: CASSLYAGEPDNEQFF.

The V gene is TRBV11-2, the J gene TRBJ2-1; 8 bases are a match to TRBD2. Germline values: CDR1 SGHAT, CDR2 FQNNGV. CDR3 length: 13 residues. J was trimmed by 15 bases and V by 2 bases; bases with no gene match: 9. CDR3 protein: CASSLRPSGGWFF. CDR3 bases: TGTGCCAGCAGCTTACGTCCGAGCGGGGGTTGGTTCTTC. The full variable domain, rest sourced from reference TRBV11-2 and TRBJ2-1, is EAGVAQSPRYKIIEKRQSVAFWCNPISGHATLYWYQQILGQGPKLLIQFQNNGVVDDSQLPKDRFSAERLKGVDSTLKIQPAKLEDSAVYLCASSLRPSGGWFFGPGTRLTVL.

Only a few counts were recorded for this clone. The chain carries TRBV2 and TRBJ1-1; a weak D match, TRBD1 (5 bases). V shed 8 bases and J shed 4 bases, with 23 bases lying between them. The germline CDR1 and CDR2 sequences are SNHLY and FYNNEI. The CDR3 totals 16 residues. CDR3 in amino acids: CASSWGRAGSGTEAFF. The DNA of the CDR3 is TGTGCCAGCTCGTGGGGCCGCGCAGGGTCGGGCACTGAAGCTTTCTTT.

This clone was counted only a few times. The genes are TRBV19 and TRBJ2-2, with D perhaps matching TRBD2 (6 bases). The CDR3 length is 13 residues. V lost 4 bases to trimming and J lost 5 bases, with 8 bases between them. Germline V gene lookup returns CDR1 LNHDA and CDR2 SQIVND (reference sequence). The CDR3 reads CASSRRGTGELFF. CDR3 DNA sequence: TGTGCCAGTAGTAGGAGGGGTACCGGGGAGCTGTTTTTT.